The present entry profiles one TCR beta chain with its context. Its antigen is unknown. The sample belongs to a study of PD-1 blockade in classical Hodgkin lymphoma. Findings and caveats of the study: CD4+ TCR diversity, unlike CD8+, rose significantly by C4D1.

Time point noted: cycle 4 day 1 (C4D1), after five to seven weeks of nivolumab. Each and every patient relapsed after autologous stem cell transplantation, and patients got differing brentuximab vedotin exposure. Germline CDR1 reads MNHEY; CDR2 reads SMNVEV (reference sequence). The CDR3 consists of 15 residues. The V gene end was trimmed by 2 bases and the J gene end by 4 bases; junction bases not matched to a gene: 8. Profiled with immunoSEQ multiplex PCR; TCRdb holds only in-frame clones, not every one. The table shows about 44,000 clones, with roughly 70% occurring only once. The sequence was obtained from a human donor with classical Hodgkin lymphoma. J is TRBJ2-7 and V is TRBV27; 7 bases are a match to TRBD1. The sequencing used peripheral blood mononuclear cells (PBMCs), collected before the fourth cycle of nivolumab. CDR3 in DNA: TGTGCCAGCAGTTTAGGGTTACAGGGGTGGTACGAGCAGTACTTC. It codes for CASSLGLQGWYEQYF.